This TCR beta chain was documented in a study of CD8 T cells in ankylosing spondylitis. CDR3 length equals 14 residues. V dropped 4 bases and J dropped 1 base, with 12 bases sitting between them. Germline V gene lookup returns CDR1 SGHRS and CDR2 YFSETQ. This clonotype was detected a few times. The antigen is undetermined. Quantitative 5'-RACE with molecular barcodes produced the TCR beta libraries. TCRdb itself ran the 5' RACE reads through MiXCR, one entry per CDR3 protein. The sample records about 160,000 distinct CDR3 sequences, around 19% being singletons. Regarding the study as a whole: Previously reported in reactive arthritis synovial fluid and blood were some of the motif variants. In ankylosing spondylitis blood, a motif of several highly homologous TCR beta variants appeared characteristic. The authors reported significant enrichment of disease-linked clones in matched ankylosing spondylitis synovial fluid.

This chain uses TRBV5-1 with TRBJ2-7; unclear D gene. The receptor was isolated from a male donor with ankylosing spondylitis or in good health (not recorded which). The sample taken for sequencing was blood, either unsorted or a sorted T cell fraction (not recorded which). CDR3 sequence: CASSPTPESYEQYF. The CDR3 coding sequence is TGCGCCAGCAGCCCCACCCCGGAATCCTACGAGCAGTACTTC. Looking up the rest from reference TRBV5-1 and TRBJ2-7 gives the full variable domain: KAGVTQTPRYLIKTRGQQVTLSCSPISGHRSVSWYQQTPGQGLQFLFEYFSETQRNKGNFPGRFSGRQFSNSRSEMNVSTLELGDSALYLCASSPTPESYEQYFGPGTRLTVT.